The 32 T cell receptor beta chains listed next were all sequenced from one sample in a study of human T cells and chemical hapten exposure. Regarding time point: patch test 1, 2 weeks after DPC sensitization. The treatment here: therapeutic diphenylcyclopropenone sensitization with weekly scalp DPC. TCRdb used MiXCR to reprocess the RACE reads, holding one entry per CDR3 protein. The data show about 120,000 distinct CDR3 sequences, 9.5% to 13% seen once. The specimen was whole blood, collected in connection with sensitization to the hapten diphenylcyclopropenone (DPC). The receptor source for this set is a woman between 50 and 59 years old with alopecia areata. Some clones in this sample may be carry-over from other donors' samples.

V usage is TRBV12-3 or TRBV12-4 and J usage is TRBJ2-1; 12 bases match TRBD2. Trimming took 5 bases from V and 6 from J; bases not matched to a gene: 11. The CDR3 has 17 residues. The CDR3 loop is CASSPTLLAGGPNEQFF. In DNA form, the CDR3 reads TGTGCCAGCAGTCCTACCCTCCTAGCGGGGGGGCCCAATGAGCAGTTCTTC.

V and J are TRBV5-1 and TRBJ2-1, with D possibly TRBD1 on 5 matching bases. CDR3 length: 14 amino acids. V lost 3 bases and J lost 7, with 14 bases in between. The V gene's germline CDR1 is SGHRS and CDR2 YFSETQ. The CDR3 coding sequence is TGCGCCAGCAGCTGGGGATCCCAGGGTAATGAGCAGTTCTTC. Amino acid sequence: CASSWGSQGNEQFF.

The V call is TRBV7-9, the J call TRBJ2-5; D might be TRBD2 (5 bases). Germline V gene data show CDR1 as SEHNR and CDR2 as FQNEAQ (reference sequence). CDR3 length: 16 amino acids. V was cut by 7 bases and J by 3 bases, with 21 bases left in between. The CDR3, as DNA: TGTGCCAGCACCCCGCAACTGGGGAGCACGAAAGAGACCCAGTACTTC. It translates to CASTPQLGSTKETQYF.

This clonotype was observed a handful of times. This chain joins TRBV2 and TRBJ2-3, with D perhaps TRBD2 (6 bases). Germline lookup yields CDR1 SNHLY and CDR2 FYNNEI. V dropped 7 bases and J dropped 2 bases, with 13 bases sitting between them. The CDR3 is made up of 14 amino acids. CDR3 DNA sequence: TGTGCCAGCACCGGACTACTTAACACAGATACGCAGTATTTT. Translated: CASTGLLNTDTQYF.

This clonotype was observed at least ten times. The chain has TRBV5-4 and TRBJ2-1, with 8 bases identical to TRBD2. The length of the CDR3 is 16 residues. The germline CDR1 and CDR2 sequences are SGHNT and YYREEE (reference sequence). V trimming: 0 bases; J trimming: 2 bases; junction bases outside the gene matches: 4. CDR3 sequence (DNA): TGTGCCAGCAGCTTGGTCTCGGGACTAGCCTACAATGAGCAGTTCTTC. This gives the protein CASSLVSGLAYNEQFF.

This clonotype was counted many times. V gene TRBV5-4 combines with J gene TRBJ2-5; D not resolved. The CDR3 length is 15 residues. V lost 0 bases to trimming and J lost 3 bases, with 12 bases between them. Per the germline V gene, CDR1 is SGHNT and CDR2 is YYREEE (reference sequence). The CDR3 here is CASSLDVGREETQYF. The CDR3 region has the DNA TGTGCCAGCAGCTTGGATGTGGGAAGAGAAGAGACCCAGTACTTC. Complete variable domain (other parts from reference TRBV5-4 and TRBJ2-5): ETGVTQSPTHLIKTRGQQVTLRCSSQSGHNTVSWYQQALGQGPQFIFQYYREEENGRGNFPPRFSGLQFPNYSSELNVNALELDDSALYLCASSLDVGREETQYFGPGTRLLVL.

The chain combines TRBV27 with TRBJ2-3, with D perhaps matching TRBD2 (6 bases). The CDR3 runs to 12 residues. With 6 bases removed from V and 10 bases from J, the gap between germline ends came to 14 bases. CDR1 MNHEY and CDR2 SMNVEV come from the germline V gene (reference sequence). This CDR3 reads CASRAGGTPQYF. The CDR3 DNA reads as TGTGCCAGCAGGGCGGGTGGGACTCCGCAGTATTTT.

V is TRBV7-2 and J is TRBJ2-7, with D tentatively TRBD2 (6 bases). Germline-derived CDR1 and CDR2 are SGHTA and FQGNSA. The V gene lost 5 bases and the J gene lost 2 bases, with 16 bases spanning the gap. CDR3 length: 15 amino acids. The CDR3 coding sequence is TGTGCCAGCAGCCCGCTGAAGCGGGCCCCCTACGAGCAGTACTTC. The encoded protein is CASSPLKRAPYEQYF.

This clonotype was detected many times. The chain has TRBV18 and TRBJ1-2; maybe TRBD1 (5 bases). Germline V gene sequence: CDR1 KGHSH, CDR2 LQKENI. The V end was cut by 3 bases, the J end by 10 bases, with 18 bases between. The CDR3 consists of 14 residues. DNA of the CDR3: TGTGCCAGCTCACCCACAGAAGGCAAGGGGTACTACACCTTC. Protein: CASSPTEGKGYYTF.

The V gene is TRBV18, the J gene TRBJ2-7, with TRBD2 matching over 16 bases. Germline V gene sequence: CDR1 KGHSH, CDR2 LQKENI. The CDR3 consists of 16 residues. The V gene end was trimmed by 6 bases and the J gene end by 4 bases; junction bases not matched to a gene: 6. The DNA for the CDR3 is TGTGCCAGCTCGTCAAAGGGACTAGCGGGGGGGTACGAGCAGTACTTC. Translation gives CASSSKGLAGGYEQYF.

This clonotype was picked up a small number of times. The chain has TRBV20-1 and TRBJ1-1; D might be TRBD1 (5 bases). Germline loops: CDR1 DFQATT, CDR2 SNEGSKA (reference sequence). The CDR3 is 11 amino acids. Deletions cut 3 bases from V and 11 bases from J, with 13 bases between. For the CDR3, the DNA is TGCAGTGCTAGTTTCAACAGGTGGGCTTTCTTT. Translating gives CSASFNRWAFF.

This clonotype came up many times. The rearrangement links TRBV2 to TRBJ1-2, with D unclear. Between the trimmed V and J ends, which lost 5 bases and 7 bases, there was a span of 11 bases. This CDR3 is built from 12 residues. Germline CDR1 and CDR2: SNHLY and FYNNEI. CDR3 DNA sequence: TGTGCCAGCAGTTTAATGGTGGGTGGCTACACCTTC. It specifies CASSLMVGGYTF.

This clonotype was recorded at least ten times. The genes are TRBV5-1 and TRBJ1-4; TRBD1 is a possible D gene (5 bases). V shed 2 bases and J shed 6 bases, with 11 bases lying between them. This CDR3 region has 14 residues. Germline-derived CDR1 and CDR2 are SGHRS and YFSETQ. Here the CDR3 DNA reads TGCGCCAGCAGCTTCCGGGGGGGAGATGAAAAACTGTTTTTT. It translates to CASSFRGGDEKLFF.

This clonotype has at least ten counts. The rearrangement links TRBV6-6 to TRBJ2-5; D unclear. The V end was cut by 8 bases, the J end by 4 bases, with 8 bases between. The CDR3 is made up of 11 amino acids. The germline V gene has CDR1 MNHNY and CDR2 SVGAGI (reference sequence). The CDR3 loop reads CASRLIETQYF. For the CDR3, the DNA is TGTGCCAGCCGCCTAATAGAGACCCAGTACTTC.

The chain combines TRBV6-5 with TRBJ2-7, with D hard to call. CDR1 is MNHEY, CDR2 SVGAGI, per germline. This CDR3 is built from 12 residues. The V end lost 6 bases, the J end lost 9 bases, and 15 bases lay between the germline ends. The CDR3 DNA sequence: TGTGCCAGCAGCCCAATGGACGGCGGGCAGTACTTC. Residues: CASSPMDGGQYF.

In this sample, this clonotype turned up a few times. The rearrangement joins TRBV27 to TRBJ1-5; D not resolved. CDR1 and CDR2 from the germline V gene are MNHEY and SMNVEV (reference sequence). The CDR3 sequence is 15 residues long. Trimming took off 4 bases at V and 3 bases at J, with 13 bases between the two ends. CDR3 residues: CASSSSGEINQPQHF. CDR3 sequence (DNA): TGTGCCAGCAGTTCATCCGGGGAAATCAATCAGCCCCAGCATTTT.

J is TRBJ1-1 and V is TRBV29-1; 10 positions agree with TRBD1. The CDR3 consists of 14 residues. The germline gives CDR1 SQVTM, CDR2 ANQGSEA. The trim removed 6 bases at V and 4 bases at J, leaving 8 bases unmatched. CDR3 region: CSVTPGQGSTEAFF. CDR3 sequence (DNA): TGCAGCGTCACACCGGGACAGGGGAGCACTGAAGCTTTCTTT.

The J gene is TRBJ2-1, the V gene TRBV5-1; either TRBD1 or TRBD2 may fit D (5 bases each). The CDR3 runs 14 residues. Trimming shortened V by 3 bases and J by 8 bases, and 15 bases separated the two germline ends. CDR1 and CDR2 (germline): SGHRS, YFSETQ. The CDR3 DNA sequence: TGCGCCAGCAGCTGGGGGAAGCCCCTCGATGAGCAGTTCTTC. Amino acid sequence: CASSWGKPLDEQFF.

This clonotype came up a few times. This rearrangement joins TRBV12-3 or TRBV12-4 to TRBJ2-7; 7 positions match TRBD1. V lost 1 base, J lost 2 bases, and 5 bases stayed unmatched. There are 15 residues in the CDR3. CDR3 DNA: TGTGCCAGCAGTTTAGGGGGACAGCAGACCTACGAGCAGTACTTC. This sequence encodes CASSLGGQQTYEQYF.

This clonotype was picked up a small number of times. The genes are TRBV7-7 and TRBJ2-1; D remains ambiguous. Germline V gene lookup returns CDR1 SSHAT and CDR2 FNYEAQ (reference sequence). CDR3 length: 13 residues. V was pared by 8 bases and J by 3 bases, with 11 bases between. CDR3: CASGRSLYNEQFF. The CDR3 nucleotides read TGTGCCAGCGGCAGGAGTCTCTACAATGAGCAGTTCTTC.

A word on this clonotype: A much larger clonotype is one base distant, so this may be a read error. The gene calls are TRBV10-3 and TRBJ2-1; possibly TRBD2 for D (6 bases). CDR1 and CDR2 (germline): ENHRY, SYGVKD. The CDR3 is made up of 13 amino acids. DNA for the CDR3: TGTGCCATCATTGAGCGGGCCTACAATGAGCAGTTCTTC. Protein sequence: CAIIERAYNEQFF.

This clonotype has a handful of counts. The rearrangement joins TRBV19 to TRBJ1-6; possible D gene TRBD1, 6 bases. Germline CDR1 is LNHDA and CDR2 is SQIVND (reference sequence). V was clipped by 5 bases and J by 6 bases, with 14 bases between them. The CDR3 extends over 15 amino acids. CDR3 protein: CASSLQGRINSPLHF. CDR3 coding DNA: TGTGCCAGTAGTCTCCAGGGGAGAATTAATTCACCCCTCCACTTT. Filled out from reference TRBV19 and TRBJ1-6, the complete variable domain reads DGGITQSPKYLFRKEGQNVTLSCEQNLNHDAMYWYRQDPGQGLRLIYYSQIVNDFQKGDIAEGYSVSREKKESFPLTVTSAQKNPTAFYLCASSLQGRINSPLHFGNGTRLTVT.

Only a few counts were recorded for this clonotype. Here the CDR3 reads CASSQAGHQPQHF. The CDR3, as DNA: TGTGCCAGCAGCCAGGCCGGGCATCAGCCCCAGCATTTT. V is TRBV7-2 and J is TRBJ1-5, with D unclear. The germline V gene has CDR1 SGHTA and CDR2 FQGNSA. Trimming removed 5 bases from V and 5 bases from J, with 10 bases in between. The CDR3 sequence is 13 residues long.

DNA of the CDR3: TGTGCCAGCAGCCCTCTAGCGGGGGGCTCTTCCCGCTACAATGAGCAGTTCTTC. The encoded protein is CASSPLAGGSSRYNEQFF. The chain carries TRBV11-2 and TRBJ2-1; the match to TRBD2 covers 11 bases. The CDR3 sequence is 18 residues long. Germline V gene lookup returns CDR1 SGHAT and CDR2 FQNNGV. V lost 5 bases and J lost 3; bases outside the gene matches: 12.

This clonotype was recorded at least ten times. This rearrangement joins TRBV28 to TRBJ1-6; D call uncertain. CDR3 size: 12 residues. The V gene's germline CDR1 is MDHEN and CDR2 SYDVKM. The V gene lost 5 bases and the J gene lost 4 bases, with 3 bases spanning the gap. CDR3: CASSPYNSPLHF. In DNA form, the CDR3 reads TGTGCCAGCAGTCCGTATAATTCACCCCTCCACTTT.

There are many counts of this clonotype. The chain links TRBV12-3 or TRBV12-4 to TRBJ1-1, with D perhaps matching TRBD1 (6 bases). This CDR3 is built from 11 residues. Between the trimmed V and J ends, which lost 6 bases and 7 bases, there was a span of 9 bases. CDR3 in amino acids: CASRTDSEAFF. CDR3 DNA sequence: TGTGCCAGCAGGACGGACAGTGAAGCTTTCTTT.

This clonotype was observed a few times. V is TRBV2 and J is TRBJ2-7, with D hard to call. The germline V and J ends were trimmed by 6 bases and 2 bases, with 11 bases remaining between them. CDR3 length equals 13 residues. CDR1 and CDR2 from the germline V gene are SNHLY and FYNNEI. This CDR3 reads CASSVPDTYEQYF. The CDR3 DNA is TGTGCCAGCAGCGTCCCCGACACCTACGAGCAGTACTTC.

J is TRBJ2-1 and V is TRBV7-9; D tentatively reads TRBD1 or TRBD2 (6 bases each). The V end lost 1 base, the J end lost 8 bases, and 15 bases lay between the germline ends. Germline V gives CDR1 SEHNR, CDR2 FQNEAQ (reference sequence). CDR3 length: 15 amino acids. The CDR3 loop reads CASSLEGRGGDEQFF. The DNA of the CDR3 is TGTGCCAGCAGCTTAGAGGGCAGGGGAGGAGATGAGCAGTTCTTC. The full variable domain, its missing parts supplied by reference TRBV7-9 and TRBJ2-1, is DTGVSQNPRHKITKRGQNVTFRCDPISEHNRLYWYRQTLGQGPEFLTYFQNEAQLEKSRLLSDRFSAERPKGSFSTLEIQRTEQGDSAMYLCASSLEGRGGDEQFFGPGTRLTVL.

This clonotype was detected many times. This rearrangement joins TRBV6-6 to TRBJ2-7; TRBD1 aligns across 11 bases. V gave up 7 bases and J gave up 0 bases; unmatched junction bases: 5. The CDR3 spans 15 residues. The germline gives CDR1 MNHNY, CDR2 SVGAGI (reference sequence). CDR3 in amino acids: CASKSGTGGSYEQYF. The CDR3 region has the DNA TGTGCCAGCAAGTCCGGGACAGGGGGCTCCTACGAGCAGTACTTC.

The V and J genes are TRBV28 and TRBJ2-5; D not resolved. The CDR3 sequence is 14 residues long. V was clipped by 2 bases and J by 5 bases, with 12 bases between them. Germline V CDR1 and CDR2: MDHEN, SYDVKM. CDR3 in DNA: TGTGCCAGCAGTTTACAAATGAGATTGGAGACCCAGTACTTC. This translates into CASSLQMRLETQYF.

A remark on this clonotype: At one of its ends the junction is not consistent with the germline gene, which may arise from a read error. The chain recombines TRBV4-2 with TRBJ1-1; 7 bases fit TRBD1. This CDR3 has 13 amino acids. Germline lookup yields CDR1 LGHNA and CDR2 YNFKEQ. The CDR3, as DNA: TGTGCCAACAGCCAATACCGGGACAGTGAAGCTTTCTTT. Its translation: CANSQYRDSEAFF.

This chain connects TRBV7-8 to TRBJ2-2; D gene uncertain. V lost 4 bases, J lost 0 bases, and 15 bases lay in between. This CDR3 contains 17 residues. Germline CDR1 and CDR2: SGHVS and FQNEAQ. This CDR3 is CASSSVRDLANTGELFF. The CDR3 region has the DNA TGTGCCAGCAGCTCGGTGCGAGACTTAGCGAACACCGGGGAGCTGTTTTTT.